Given below is one T cell receptor beta chain in context. The source of the sample is a study of CD8 T cells in ankylosing spondylitis. TCRdb passed the 5' RACE reads through MiXCR, listing each CDR3 protein once. The data hold about 220,000 distinct CDR3 sequences, with roughly a tenth observed a single time. Trimming removed 5 bases from V and 6 bases from J; junction bases left unmatched: 6. In germline, CDR1 is SGHAT, CDR2 FQNNGV. The CDR3 runs to 16 residues. Sequenced material: blood, either unsorted or a sorted T cell fraction (not recorded which). V and J are TRBV11-2 and TRBJ2-4; the match to TRBD2 covers 14 bases. The clonotype originates from a male donor with ankylosing spondylitis or in good health (not recorded which). The CDR3 sequence: CASSRGLAGEGNIQYF. CDR3 sequence (DNA): TGTGCCAGCAGCCGGGGACTAGCGGGGGAAGGAAACATTCAGTACTTC. The whole variable domain, remainder taken from reference TRBV11-2 and TRBJ2-4, is EAGVAQSPRYKIIEKRQSVAFWCNPISGHATLYWYQQILGQGPKLLIQFQNNGVVDDSQLPKDRFSAERLKGVDSTLKIQPAKLEDSAVYLCASSRGLAGEGNIQYFGAGTRLSVL.